Listed below are T cell receptor beta chains from one sample, sequenced in a study of blood T cell repertoires in COVID-19. Assay: immunoSEQ multiplex PCR; the TCRdb copy retains only in-frame clones and omits some. Here the sample spans roughly 200,000 clones, approximately 90% being singletons. The source material was peripheral blood. These receptors originate from a man aged 55 to 69 who had recovered from COVID-19. CDR3s leave out the opening cysteine and the closing phenylalanine or tryptophan.

j_call v_call cdr3_aa
TRBJ2-7 TRBV13 ASSPRRGGPTSYEQY
TRBJ2-5 TRBV11-2 ASSFRLGGETQY
TRBJ1-1 TRBV29-1 SALGTANTEAF
TRBJ2-5 TRBV6-5 ASSLSGAQNGAQY
TRBJ2-1 TRBV29-1 SVTDYLLNEQF
TRBJ2-7 TRBV7-2 ASRPGTENYEQY
TRBJ2-7 TRBV6-1 ASSEVGGEQY
TRBJ2-7 TRBV15 ATSSSKDRSSYEQY
TRBJ2-7 TRBV3-1/TRBV3-2 ASSQGLEQY
TRBJ2-2 TRBV5-4 ASSLPGLAGGPSSAGELF
TRBJ2-5 TRBV5-1 ASSFGLAGGGETQY
TRBJ1-4 TRBV30 AWSLSPTAREKLF
TRBJ2-1 TRBV5-6 ASSSLRAGGPSYNEQF
TRBJ1-1 TRBV13 ASSHPPGITEAF
TRBJ1-6 TRBV5-1 ASSPADRGQNPLH
TRBJ2-7 TRBV30 AWSVRGQGVREQY
TRBJ1-5 TRBV12-3/TRBV12-4 ASSLTGQPQH
TRBJ1-2 TRBV24-1 ATSDSNETGQHFGYT
TRBJ1-5 TRBV24-1 ATSDGRQGVGQPQH
TRBJ2-1 TRBV9 ASSQTSGGLDEQF
TRBJ1-3 TRBV29-1 SAGTGGGNTIY
TRBJ2-5 TRBV6-2/TRBV6-3 ASSYSSVQETQY
TRBJ2-3 TRBV9 ASSVGLADSTDTQY
TRBJ2-7 TRBV6-5 ASSTAGNSYEQY
TRBJ1-3 TRBV5-1 ASSGFVGQGAQTIY
TRBJ1-2 TRBV25-1 ASSDIGRRGGYT
TRBJ1-2 TRBV24-1 ATSESDSGYGYT
TRBJ2-2 TRBV11-2 ASSRGQQSTGELF
TRBJ2-3 TRBV18 ASDGGAGEEVSSTDTQY
TRBJ2-5 TRBV10-3 AISEPTGLETQY
TRBJ1-6 TRBV7-8 ASSLGDRNSPLH
TRBJ1-6 TRBV4-2 ASSQDGGSFSPLH
TRBJ2-2 TRBV9 ASSSRQGGELF
TRBJ1-1 TRBV4-3 ASSQEVRTNGGAF
TRBJ2-6 TRBV6-6 ASRRDTAANVLT
TRBJ2-5 TRBV5-5 ASSIRDRVETQY
TRBJ2-5 TRBV30 AWSGEAQY
TRBJ2-7 TRBV11-2 ASSPVGGGSQYEQY
TRBJ2-7 TRBV7-8 ASSTPRLGVY
TRBJ1-5 TRBV6-5 ATRVQAASNQPQH
TRBJ1-4 TRBV20-1 SASQGGSNEKLF
TRBJ1-6 TRBV5-5 ASSLGQGSNSPLH